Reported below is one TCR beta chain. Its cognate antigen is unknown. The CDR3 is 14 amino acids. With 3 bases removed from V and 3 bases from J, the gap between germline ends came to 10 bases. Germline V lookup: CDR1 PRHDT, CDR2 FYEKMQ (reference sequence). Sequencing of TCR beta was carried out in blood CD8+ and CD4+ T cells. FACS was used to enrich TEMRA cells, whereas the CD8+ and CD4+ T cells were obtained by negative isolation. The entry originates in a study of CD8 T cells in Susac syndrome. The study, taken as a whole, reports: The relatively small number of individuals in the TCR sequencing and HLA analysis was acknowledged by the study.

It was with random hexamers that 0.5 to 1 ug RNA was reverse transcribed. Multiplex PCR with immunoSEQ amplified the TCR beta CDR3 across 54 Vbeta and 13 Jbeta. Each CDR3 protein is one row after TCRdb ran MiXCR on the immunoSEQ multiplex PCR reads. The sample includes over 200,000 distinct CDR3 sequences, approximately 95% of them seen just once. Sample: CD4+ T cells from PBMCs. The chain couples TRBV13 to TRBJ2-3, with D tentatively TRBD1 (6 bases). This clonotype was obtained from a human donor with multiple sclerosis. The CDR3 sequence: CASSFRGGTDTQYF. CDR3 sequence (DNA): TGTGCCAGCAGCTTTCGAGGGGGAACAGATACGCAGTATTTT.